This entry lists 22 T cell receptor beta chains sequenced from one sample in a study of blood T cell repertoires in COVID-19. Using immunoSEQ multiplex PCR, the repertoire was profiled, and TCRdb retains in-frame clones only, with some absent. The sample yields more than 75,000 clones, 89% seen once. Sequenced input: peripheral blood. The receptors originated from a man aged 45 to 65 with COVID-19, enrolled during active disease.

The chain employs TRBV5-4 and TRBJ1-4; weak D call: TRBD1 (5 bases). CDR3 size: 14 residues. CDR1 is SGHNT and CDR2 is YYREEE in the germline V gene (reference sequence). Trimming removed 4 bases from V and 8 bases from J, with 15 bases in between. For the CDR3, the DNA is TGTGCCAGCAGCACCCAGACAGCGCCCGAAAAACTGTTTTTT. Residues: CASSTQTAPEKLFF. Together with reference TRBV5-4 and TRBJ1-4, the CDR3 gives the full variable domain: ETGVTQSPTHLIKTRGQQVTLRCSSQSGHNTVSWYQQALGQGPQFIFQYYREEENGRGNFPPRFSGLQFPNYSSELNVNALELDDSALYLCASSTQTAPEKLFFGSGTQLSVL.

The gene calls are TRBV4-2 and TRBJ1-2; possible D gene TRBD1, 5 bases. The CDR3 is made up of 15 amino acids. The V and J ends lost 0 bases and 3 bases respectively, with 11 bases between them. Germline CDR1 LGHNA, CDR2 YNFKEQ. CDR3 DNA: TGTGCCAGCAGCCAAGATCGCGACAGCGACTATGGCTACACCTTC. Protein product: CASSQDRDSDYGYTF.

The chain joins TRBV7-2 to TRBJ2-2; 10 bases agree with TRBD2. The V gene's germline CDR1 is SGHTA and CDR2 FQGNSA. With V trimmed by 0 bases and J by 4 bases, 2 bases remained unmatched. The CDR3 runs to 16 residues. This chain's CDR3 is CASSLASGGLTGELFF. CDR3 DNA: TGTGCCAGCAGCTTAGCTAGCGGGGGGCTCACCGGGGAGCTGTTTTTT.

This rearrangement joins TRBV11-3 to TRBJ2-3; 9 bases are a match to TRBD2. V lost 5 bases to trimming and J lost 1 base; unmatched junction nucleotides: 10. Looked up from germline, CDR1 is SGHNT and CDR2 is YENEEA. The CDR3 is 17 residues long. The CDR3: CASSPSASGVGTDTQYF. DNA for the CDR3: TGTGCCAGCAGCCCCAGTGCTAGCGGGGTGGGCACAGATACGCAGTATTTT.

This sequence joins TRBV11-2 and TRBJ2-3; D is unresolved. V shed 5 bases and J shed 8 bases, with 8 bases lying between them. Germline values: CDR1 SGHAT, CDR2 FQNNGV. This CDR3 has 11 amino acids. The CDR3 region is CASSRRGTQYF. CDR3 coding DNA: TGTGCCAGCAGCAGGCGCGGTACGCAGTATTTT.

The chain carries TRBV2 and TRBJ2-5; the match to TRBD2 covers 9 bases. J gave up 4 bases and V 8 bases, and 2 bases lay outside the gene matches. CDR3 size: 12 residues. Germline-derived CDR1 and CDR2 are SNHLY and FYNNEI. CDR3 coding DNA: TGTGCCAGCCGGCGGGGGGGAGAGACCCAGTACTTC. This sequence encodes CASRRGGETQYF.

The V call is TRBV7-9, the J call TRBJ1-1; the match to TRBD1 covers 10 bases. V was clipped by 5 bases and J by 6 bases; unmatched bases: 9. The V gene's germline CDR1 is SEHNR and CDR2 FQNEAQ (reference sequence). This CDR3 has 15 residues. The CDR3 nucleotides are TGTGCCAGCAGCAACCGGGACAGGGGTTCAGCTGAAGCTTTCTTT. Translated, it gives CASSNRDRGSAEAFF.

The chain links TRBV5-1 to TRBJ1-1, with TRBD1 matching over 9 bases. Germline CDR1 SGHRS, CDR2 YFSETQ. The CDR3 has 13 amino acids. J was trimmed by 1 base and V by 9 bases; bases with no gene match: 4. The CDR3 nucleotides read TGCGCCACCCTGGGACAGGGGAACACTGAAGCTTTCTTT. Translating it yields CATLGQGNTEAFF.

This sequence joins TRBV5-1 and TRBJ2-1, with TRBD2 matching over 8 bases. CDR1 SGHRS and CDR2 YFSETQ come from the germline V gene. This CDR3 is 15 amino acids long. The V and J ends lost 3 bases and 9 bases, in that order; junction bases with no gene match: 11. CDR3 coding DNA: TGCGCCAGCAGCTCCACCGGGACTAGGGTAGGTGAGCAGTTCTTC. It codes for CASSSTGTRVGEQFF.

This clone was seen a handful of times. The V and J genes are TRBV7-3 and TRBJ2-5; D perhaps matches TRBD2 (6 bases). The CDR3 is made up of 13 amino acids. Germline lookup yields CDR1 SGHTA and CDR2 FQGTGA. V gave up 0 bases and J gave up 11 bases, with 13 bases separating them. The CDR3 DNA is TGTGCCAGCAGCTTAACGTCGGGCGGGACTCAGTACTTC. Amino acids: CASSLTSGGTQYF.

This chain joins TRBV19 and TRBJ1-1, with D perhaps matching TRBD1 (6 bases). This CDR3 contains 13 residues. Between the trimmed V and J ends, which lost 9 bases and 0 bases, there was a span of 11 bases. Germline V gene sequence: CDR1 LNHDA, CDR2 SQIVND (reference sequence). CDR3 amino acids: CAREGELNTEAFF. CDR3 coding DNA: TGTGCCAGAGAGGGGGAACTGAACACTGAAGCTTTCTTT.

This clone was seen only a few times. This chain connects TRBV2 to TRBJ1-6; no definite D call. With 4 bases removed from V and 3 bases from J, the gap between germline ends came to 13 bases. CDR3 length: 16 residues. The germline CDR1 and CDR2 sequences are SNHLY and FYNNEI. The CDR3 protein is CASSGEAIIYNSPLHF. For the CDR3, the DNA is TGTGCCAGCAGTGGCGAGGCGATAATCTATAATTCACCCCTCCACTTT.

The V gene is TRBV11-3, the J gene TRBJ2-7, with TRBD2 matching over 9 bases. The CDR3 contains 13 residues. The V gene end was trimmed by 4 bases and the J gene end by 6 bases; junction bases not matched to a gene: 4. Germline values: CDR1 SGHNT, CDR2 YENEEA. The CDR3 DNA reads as TGTGCCAGCAGCTCGACTAGCGGCCTCGAGCAGTACTTC. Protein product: CASSSTSGLEQYF.

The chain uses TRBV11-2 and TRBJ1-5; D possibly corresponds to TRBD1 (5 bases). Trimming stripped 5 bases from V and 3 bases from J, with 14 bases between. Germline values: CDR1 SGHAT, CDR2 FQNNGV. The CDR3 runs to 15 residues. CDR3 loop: CASSIAPTVNQPQHF. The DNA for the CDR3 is TGTGCCAGCAGCATAGCACCGACAGTCAATCAGCCCCAGCATTTT.

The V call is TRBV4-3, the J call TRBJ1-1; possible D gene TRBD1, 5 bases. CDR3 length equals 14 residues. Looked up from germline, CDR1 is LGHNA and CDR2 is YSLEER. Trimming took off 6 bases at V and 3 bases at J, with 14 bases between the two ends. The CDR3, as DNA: TGCGCCAGCAGGCTACAGGTCCCTGACACTGAAGCTTTCTTT. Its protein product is CASRLQVPDTEAFF.

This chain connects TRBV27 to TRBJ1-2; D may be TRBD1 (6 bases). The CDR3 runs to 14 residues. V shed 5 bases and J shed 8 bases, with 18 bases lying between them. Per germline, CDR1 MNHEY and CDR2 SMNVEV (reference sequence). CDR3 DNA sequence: TGTGCCAGCAGTCCCAACAGGGACACGGGGGGCTACACCTTC. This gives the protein CASSPNRDTGGYTF.

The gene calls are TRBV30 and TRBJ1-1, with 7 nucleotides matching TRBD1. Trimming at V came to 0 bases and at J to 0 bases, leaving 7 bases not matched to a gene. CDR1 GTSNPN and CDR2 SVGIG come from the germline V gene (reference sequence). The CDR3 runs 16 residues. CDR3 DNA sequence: TGTGCCTGGAGTGTACTCGTCAGGGGGGTGAACACTGAAGCTTTCTTT. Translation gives CAWSVLVRGVNTEAFF.

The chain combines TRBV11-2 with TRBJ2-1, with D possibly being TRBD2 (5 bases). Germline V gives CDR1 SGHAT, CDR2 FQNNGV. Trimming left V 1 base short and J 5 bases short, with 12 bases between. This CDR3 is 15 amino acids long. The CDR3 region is CASSLAGGDDNEQFF. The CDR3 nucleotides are TGTGCCAGCAGCTTAGCAGGAGGCGATGACAATGAGCAGTTCTTC.

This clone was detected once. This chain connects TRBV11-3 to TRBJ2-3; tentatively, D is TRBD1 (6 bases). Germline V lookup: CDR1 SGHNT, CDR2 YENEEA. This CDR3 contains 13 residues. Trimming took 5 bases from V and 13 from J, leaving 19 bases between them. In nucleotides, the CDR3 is TGTGCCAGCAGCCCGTCATCGGACAGTGCCAAGTATTTT. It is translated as CASSPSSDSAKYF.

CDR3 protein: CASSLIIRTGGFGELFF. The DNA for the CDR3 is TGTGCCAGCAGCTTGATTATAAGGACAGGGGGCTTCGGGGAGCTGTTTTTT. The rearrangement uses TRBV5-5 and TRBJ2-2; 11 bases line up with TRBD1. This CDR3 has 17 amino acids. Per germline, CDR1 SGHKS and CDR2 YYEKEE (reference sequence). Losses at the gene ends were 1 base for V and 7 bases for J; bases not matched to a gene: 9.

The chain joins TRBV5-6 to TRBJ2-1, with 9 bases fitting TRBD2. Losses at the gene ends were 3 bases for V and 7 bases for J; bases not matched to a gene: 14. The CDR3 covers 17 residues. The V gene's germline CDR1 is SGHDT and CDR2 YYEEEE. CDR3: CASSSVPRRGGRNEQFF. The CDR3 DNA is TGTGCCAGCAGCTCGGTGCCTCGGCGGGGGGGCCGTAATGAGCAGTTCTTC.

The DNA of the CDR3 is TGCGCCAGCAGCTCTGGGACTAGCGGGGACACAGATACGCAGTATTTT. Protein: CASSSGTSGDTDTQYF. This chain joins TRBV5-1 and TRBJ2-3; 13 bases match TRBD2. V lost 3 bases to trimming and J lost 2 bases; unmatched junction nucleotides: 3. There are 16 residues in the CDR3. In germline, CDR1 is SGHRS, CDR2 YFSETQ.